What follows are 17 T cell receptor beta chains derived from one specimen sequenced in a study of cytomegalovirus exposure and HLA in healthy donors. It was with 60 Vbeta and 13 Jbeta primers that the PCR ran. Clones were read by immunoSEQ multiplex PCR, and TCRdb kept only the in-frame ones, dropping some. The table lists roughly 200,000 clones, roughly 75% of them singletons. Specimen: PBMCs. These receptors came from a man aged 40-49 years in good health and CMV-seronegative.

The chain couples TRBV7-2 to TRBJ1-3; D uncertain. V was clipped by 2 bases and J by 4 bases, with 3 bases between them. The CDR3 covers 12 residues. Germline V CDR1 and CDR2: SGHTA, FQGNSA. CDR3 coding DNA: TGTGCCAGCAGCTTACAAGGAAACACCATATATTTT. Translation: CASSLQGNTIYF.

V and J are TRBV11-3 and TRBJ2-1; D is perhaps TRBD2 (5 bases). Germline-derived CDR1 and CDR2 are SGHNT and YENEEA. V was clipped by 2 bases and J by 1 base, with 12 bases between them. The CDR3 is made up of 16 amino acids. The CDR3 spells CASSLMGDGSYNEQFF. DNA for the CDR3: TGTGCCAGCAGCTTAATGGGAGATGGGTCCTACAATGAGCAGTTCTTC.

This chain joins TRBV6-5 and TRBJ1-1; D might be TRBD1 (5 bases). The V end lost 6 bases, the J end lost 6 bases, and 17 bases lay between the germline ends. Germline CDR1 is MNHEY and CDR2 is SVGAGI. The CDR3 totals 14 residues. CDR3 amino acids: CASSLGGVGAEAFF. CDR3 in DNA: TGTGCCAGCAGCCTGGGGGGGGTCGGGGCTGAAGCTTTCTTT.

The chain uses TRBV4-3 and TRBJ2-1; 12 bases fit TRBD2. The CDR3 has 17 amino acids. Per germline, CDR1 LGHNA and CDR2 YSLEER. The junction had 14 bases not matched to a gene; V was cut back by 8 bases and J by 6 bases. The CDR3 nucleotides read TGCGCCAGCTCTAGCGGGAGGGCCTCGACTATTGGCAATGAGCAGTTCTTC. Its protein is CASSSGRASTIGNEQFF.

This clone was picked up a small number of times. This chain joins TRBV5-4 and TRBJ2-3; 7 nucleotides match TRBD2. V trimming: 4 bases; J trimming: 7 bases; junction bases outside the gene matches: 12. This CDR3 has 15 residues. Per the germline V gene, CDR1 is SGHNT and CDR2 is YYREEE (reference sequence). CDR3: CASSMQLAGLNTQYF. The CDR3 nucleotides read TGTGCCAGCAGCATGCAACTGGCGGGACTAAATACGCAGTATTTT.

CDR3 DNA sequence: TGTGCCAGCATGGGAGGGAGTCAGCCCCAGCATTTT. It translates to CASMGGSQPQHF. This chain connects TRBV2 to TRBJ1-5, with D uncertain. The CDR3 sequence is 12 residues long. Germline lookup yields CDR1 SNHLY and CDR2 FYNNEI. The V and J ends lost 7 bases and 6 bases respectively, with 10 bases between them.

The chain links TRBV29-1 to TRBJ2-7; TRBD1 matches 8 bases. Germline V gene sequence: CDR1 SQVTM, CDR2 ANQGSEA. The CDR3 length is 13 residues. J gave up 4 bases and V 4 bases, and 6 bases lay outside the gene matches. CDR3 loop: CSVVYRGEYEQYF. The CDR3 DNA sequence: TGCAGCGTTGTGTACAGGGGGGAATACGAGCAGTACTTC.

This rearrangement joins TRBV6-1 to TRBJ1-2; 7 bases match TRBD1. Germline assignment: CDR1 MNHNS and CDR2 SASEGT. The junction had 14 bases not matched to a gene; V was cut back by 8 bases and J by 8 bases. The CDR3 is made up of 14 amino acids. The CDR3 region is CASDAPRDRFGYTF. CDR3 sequence (DNA): TGTGCCAGCGACGCTCCCCGGGACAGATTCGGCTACACCTTC.

The rearrangement uses TRBV11-3 and TRBJ2-5, with 11 bases lining up with TRBD2. There are 16 residues in the CDR3. Trimming took 3 bases from V and 5 from J; bases not matched to a gene: 8. CDR1 is SGHNT and CDR2 is YENEEA in the germline V gene. The CDR3 region is CASSFIAGGIWETQYF. The CDR3 DNA reads TGTGCCAGCAGCTTCATAGCGGGGGGGATATGGGAGACCCAGTACTTC.

This clone was observed a single time. The CDR3, as DNA: TGTGCCAGCAGTTCCCCCGGACAGCTTTATATGAACACTGAAGCTTTCTTT. Translated: CASSSPGQLYMNTEAFF. The rearrangement joins TRBV27 to TRBJ1-1; D possibly corresponds to TRBD1 (6 bases). The CDR3 totals 17 residues. Germline V gene lookup returns CDR1 MNHEY and CDR2 SMNVEV (reference sequence). With 4 bases removed from V and 0 bases from J, the gap between germline ends came to 18 bases.

This chain connects TRBV18 to TRBJ2-1; no definite D call. This CDR3 spans 14 amino acids. V was clipped by 1 base and J by 7 bases, with 11 bases between them. From germline, CDR1 is KGHSH and CDR2 LQKENI. The CDR3 DNA sequence: TGTGCCAGCTCACCACTTCTAGAATCGAATGAGCAGTTCTTC. As protein: CASSPLLESNEQFF.

This rearrangement joins TRBV11-2 to TRBJ2-7; D call uncertain. Germline V CDR1 and CDR2: SGHAT, FQNNGV. The CDR3 has 11 residues. V was cut by 5 bases and J by 3 bases, with 5 bases left in between. In DNA, the CDR3 is TGTGCCAGCAGCCCTAACTACGAGCAGTACTTC. This encodes CASSPNYEQYF.

The chain couples TRBV11-3 to TRBJ2-7; D might be TRBD2 (6 bases). V was clipped by 6 bases and J by 2 bases, with 11 bases between them. The CDR3 loop spans 13 amino acids. Germline lookup yields CDR1 SGHNT and CDR2 YENEEA. The CDR3 loop is CASRTGAAYEQYF. CDR3 coding DNA: TGTGCCAGCAGGACGGGAGCGGCCTACGAGCAGTACTTC. Full variable domain (rest looked up from reference TRBV11-3 and TRBJ2-7): EAGVVQSPRYKIIEKKQPVAFWCNPISGHNTLYWYLQNLGQGPELLIRYENEEAVDDSQLPKDRFSAERLKGVDSTLKIQPAELGDSAVYLCASRTGAAYEQYFGPGTRLTVT.

The V and J genes are TRBV2 and TRBJ1-1, with 7 bases identical to TRBD1. The germline CDR1 and CDR2 sequences are SNHLY and FYNNEI. CDR3 length equals 17 residues. The V and J ends lost 1 base and 1 base, in that order; junction bases with no gene match: 9. The CDR3 DNA reads TGTGCCAGCAGTGAAGTGGGGTGGGGACAGTCGAACACTGAAGCTTTCTTT. Translated: CASSEVGWGQSNTEAFF.

The chain recombines TRBV7-2 with TRBJ2-3, with TRBD2 identical over 12 bases. V was clipped by 0 bases and J by 4 bases; unmatched bases: 11. The CDR3 sequence is 19 residues long. Germline V CDR1 and CDR2: SGHTA, FQGNSA. CDR3 DNA sequence: TGTGCCAGCAGCTTAGCGTCGGCTAGCGGGAGGGCCCGAGCAGATACGCAGTATTTT. It is translated as CASSLASASGRARADTQYF.

The chain combines TRBV10-3 with TRBJ2-7; D is perhaps TRBD1 (5 bases). The germline V gene has CDR1 ENHRY and CDR2 SYGVKD. The V end was cut by 4 bases, the J end by 1 base, with 11 bases between. The CDR3 covers 14 residues. CDR3 DNA sequence: TGTGCCATCAGTGTAGGTCAGGGATCCTACGAGCAGTACTTC. Its translation is CAISVGQGSYEQYF.

In this sample, this clone turned up a few times. The genes are TRBV30 and TRBJ1-6; a possible D gene is TRBD1 (5 bases). The CDR3 runs to 16 residues. Germline V lookup: CDR1 GTSNPN, CDR2 SVGIG (reference sequence). Trimming took 8 bases from V and 0 from J, leaving 17 bases between them. The CDR3 region is CAAAREPSSYNSPLHF. Here the CDR3 DNA reads TGTGCCGCTGCCAGGGAACCTAGCTCCTATAATTCACCCCTCCACTTT.